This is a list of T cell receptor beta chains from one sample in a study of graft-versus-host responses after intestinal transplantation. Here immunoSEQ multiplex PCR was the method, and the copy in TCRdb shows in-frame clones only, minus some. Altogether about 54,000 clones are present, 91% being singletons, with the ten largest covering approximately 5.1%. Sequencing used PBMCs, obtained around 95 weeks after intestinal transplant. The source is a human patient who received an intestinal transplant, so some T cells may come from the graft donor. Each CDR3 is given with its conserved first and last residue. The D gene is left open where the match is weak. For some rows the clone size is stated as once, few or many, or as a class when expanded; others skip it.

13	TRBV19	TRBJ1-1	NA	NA	CASRYRKGTEAFF	TGTGCCAGTAGGTACAGGAAGGGCACTGAAGCTTTCTTT
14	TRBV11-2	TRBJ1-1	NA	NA	CASSLGRLNTEAFF	TGTGCCAGCAGCTTAGGCAGGTTGAACACTGAAGCTTTCTTT
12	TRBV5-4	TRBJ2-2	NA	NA	CGLGRDTGELFF	TGTGGGCTGGGTAGGGACACCGGGGAGCTGTTTTTT
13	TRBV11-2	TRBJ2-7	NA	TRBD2	CASSFSGVSEQYF	TGTGCCAGCAGCTTTAGCGGGGTATCGGAGCAGTACTTC
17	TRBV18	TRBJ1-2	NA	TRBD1	CASSPSTGRQGAHGYTF	TGTGCCAGCTCACCATCGACCGGACGACAGGGGGCTCATGGCTACACCTTC
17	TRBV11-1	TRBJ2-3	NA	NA	CASSFKAGGAHSDTQYF	TGTGCCAGCAGCTTTAAGGCTGGCGGGGCACATTCAGATACGCAGTATTTT
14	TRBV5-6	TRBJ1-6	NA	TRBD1	CASSWTGVNSPLHF	TGTGCCAGCAGCTGGACAGGGGTTAATTCACCCCTCCACTTT
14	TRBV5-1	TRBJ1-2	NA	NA	CASSLGQAGRGYTF	TGCGCCAGCAGCTTGGGACAGGCGGGGAGAGGCTACACCTTC
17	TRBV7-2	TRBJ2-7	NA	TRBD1	CASSLAGGGTGAYEQYF	TGTGCCAGCAGCTTAGCGGGTGGGGGGACAGGGGCCTACGAGCAGTACTTC
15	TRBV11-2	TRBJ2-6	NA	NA	CASSLAWPGANVLTF	TGTGCCAGCAGCTTAGCATGGCCCGGGGCCAACGTCCTGACTTTC
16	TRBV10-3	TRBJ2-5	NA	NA	CAISEEYTVKQETQYF	TGTGCCATCAGTGAGGAGTATACAGTAAAACAAGAGACCCAGTACTTC
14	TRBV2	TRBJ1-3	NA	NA	CASSTMPGGNTIYF	TGTGCCAGCAGTACCATGCCGGGTGGAAACACCATATATTTT
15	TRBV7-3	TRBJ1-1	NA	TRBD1	CASSPRDSSYAEAFF	TGTGCCAGCAGCCCAAGGGACAGCAGTTACGCTGAAGCTTTCTTT
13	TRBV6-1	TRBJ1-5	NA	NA	CASSADRYQPQHF	TGTGCCAGCAGTGCAGACAGGTATCAGCCCCAGCATTTT
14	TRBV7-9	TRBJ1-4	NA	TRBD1	CASSWTGAGEKLFF	TGTGCCAGCAGCTGGACAGGGGCGGGGGAAAAACTGTTTTTT
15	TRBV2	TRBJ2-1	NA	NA	CASSEVGGPVREQFF	TGTGCCAGCAGTGAAGTGGGGGGGCCTGTCCGCGAGCAGTTCTTC
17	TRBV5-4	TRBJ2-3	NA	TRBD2	CASSLAGAGGLGDTQYF	TGTGCCAGCAGCTTGGCCGGGGCGGGGGGGCTCGGAGATACGCAGTATTTT
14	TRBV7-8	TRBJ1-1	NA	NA	CASSEGGGHTEAFF	TGTGCCAGCAGCGAGGGGGGGGGACACACTGAAGCTTTCTTT
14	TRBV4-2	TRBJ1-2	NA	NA	CASSQGALHYGYTF	TGTGCCAGCAGCCAAGGGGCACTGCACTATGGCTACACCTTC
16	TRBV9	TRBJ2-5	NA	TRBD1	CASSVAFTRGLETQYF	TGTGCCAGCAGCGTAGCCTTTACTAGGGGGCTAGAGACCCAGTACTTC
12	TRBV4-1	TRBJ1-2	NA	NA	CASSQEGYGYTF	TGCGCCAGCAGCCAAGAGGGGTATGGCTACACCTTC
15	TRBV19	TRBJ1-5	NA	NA	CASSIDVRARQPQHF	TGTGCCAGTAGTATAGATGTGAGGGCGAGGCAGCCCCAGCATTTT
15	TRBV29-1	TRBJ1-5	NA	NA	CSYSLGGAGNQPQHF	TGCAGCTACTCGTTAGGGGGGGCTGGCAATCAGCCCCAGCATTTT
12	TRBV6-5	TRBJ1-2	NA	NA	CASSQDLYGYTF	TGTGCCAGCAGCCAGGACCTCTATGGCTACACCTTC
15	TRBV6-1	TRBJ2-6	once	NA	CASSGAGDGANVLTF	TGTGCCAGCAGTGGGGCCGGTGACGGGGCCAACGTCCTGACTTTC
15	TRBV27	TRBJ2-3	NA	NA	CASKRNPLSTDTQYF	TGTGCCAGCAAGCGCAATCCCCTTAGCACAGATACGCAGTATTTT
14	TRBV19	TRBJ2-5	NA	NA	CASSFGTLGETQYF	TGTGCCAGTAGTTTTGGGACATTGGGCGAGACCCAGTACTTC
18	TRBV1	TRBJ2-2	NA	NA	CTSSEGADCLGSTGELFF	TGCACCAGCAGCGAAGGGGCCGACTGCTTGGGTTCCACCGGGGAGCTGTTTTTT
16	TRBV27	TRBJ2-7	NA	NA	CASSLSWSETLYEQYF	TGTGCCAGCAGTTTATCGTGGTCAGAAACTTTATACGAGCAGTACTTC
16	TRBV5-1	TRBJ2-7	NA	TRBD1	CASRMGTGGFSYEQYF	TGCGCCAGCCGAATGGGAACAGGGGGGTTTTCCTACGAGCAGTACTTC
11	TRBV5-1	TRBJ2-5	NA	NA	CASRSQETQYF	TGCGCCAGCAGGTCTCAAGAGACCCAGTACTTC
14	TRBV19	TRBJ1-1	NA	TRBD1	CASRGQGFITEAFF	TGTGCCAGTAGGGGACAGGGATTTATTACTGAAGCTTTCTTT
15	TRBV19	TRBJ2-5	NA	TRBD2	CASGTSGGAKETQYF	TGTGCCAGTGGGACTAGCGGGGGAGCCAAAGAGACCCAGTACTTC
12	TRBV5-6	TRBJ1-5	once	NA	CASSLGDQPQHF	TGTGCCAGCAGCCTAGGGGATCAGCCCCAGCATTTT
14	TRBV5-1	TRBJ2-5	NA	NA	CASSPIEDQETQYF	TGCGCCAGCAGCCCGATAGAGGATCAAGAGACCCAGTACTTC
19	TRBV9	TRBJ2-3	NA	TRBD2	CASSVVPSFAGVPTDTQYF	TGTGCCAGCAGCGTAGTACCCTCCTTTGCGGGGGTGCCAACAGATACGCAGTATTTT
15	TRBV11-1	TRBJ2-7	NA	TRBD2	CASSNRLAGGREQYF	TGTGCCAGCAGCAACAGACTAGCGGGGGGGCGAGAGCAGTACTTC